This entry features one TCR beta chain sequence. This specimen belongs to a study of technical replicates of blood from several donors. Using immunoSEQ multiplex PCR, the repertoire was profiled, and TCRdb retains in-frame clones only, with some absent. The table shows tens of thousands of clones, with less than 95% occurring only once. Trimming stripped 3 bases from V and 3 bases from J, with 8 bases between. There are 13 residues in the CDR3. CDR1 and CDR2 (germline): PRHDT, FYEKMQ (reference sequence). This chain links TRBV13 with TRBJ2-5; tentatively, D is TRBD1 (5 bases). Sequencing was performed on PBMCs. The source of this sequence is a human donor in good health. Some clones in this sample may be carry-over from other donors' samples. The CDR3 DNA follows: TGTGCCAGCAGCTTTCGCAGGGAAGAGACCCAGTACTTC. Its translation: CASSFRREETQYF. The whole variable domain, filled in from reference TRBV13 and TRBJ2-5, reads AAGVIQSPRHLIKEKRETATLKCYPIPRHDTVYWYQQGPGQDPQFLISFYEKMQSDKGSIPDRFSAQQFSDYHSELNMSSLELGDSALYFCASSFRREETQYFGPGTRLLVL.